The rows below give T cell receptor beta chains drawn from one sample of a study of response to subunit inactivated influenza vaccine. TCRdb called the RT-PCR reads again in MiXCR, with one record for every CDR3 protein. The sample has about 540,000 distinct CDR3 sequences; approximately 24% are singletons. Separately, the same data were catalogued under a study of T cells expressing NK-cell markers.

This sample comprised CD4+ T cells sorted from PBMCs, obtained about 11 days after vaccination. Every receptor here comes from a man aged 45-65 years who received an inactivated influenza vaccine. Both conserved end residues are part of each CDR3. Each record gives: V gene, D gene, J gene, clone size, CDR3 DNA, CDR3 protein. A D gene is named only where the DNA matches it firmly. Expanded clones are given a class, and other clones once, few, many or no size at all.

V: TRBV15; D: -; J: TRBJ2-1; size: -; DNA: TGTGCCACCAGCAGAGCGCTTGGTCCCAGGGGAAACAATGAGCAGTTCTTC; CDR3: CATSRALGPRGNNEQFF
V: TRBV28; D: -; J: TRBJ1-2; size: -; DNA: TGTGCCAGCAGTTTATTTCGGAGGGGCCGGAGCTATGGCTACACCTTC; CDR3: CASSLFRRGRSYGYTF
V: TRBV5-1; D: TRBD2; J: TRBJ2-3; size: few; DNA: TGCGCCAGCAGCTTTGGAGCGGGGGGAGATACGCAGTATTTT; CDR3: CASSFGAGGDTQYF
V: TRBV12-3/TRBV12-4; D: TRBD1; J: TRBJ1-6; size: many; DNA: TGTGCCTCCACCGGGACAGGGAATTCACCCCTCCACTTT; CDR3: CASTGTGNSPLHF
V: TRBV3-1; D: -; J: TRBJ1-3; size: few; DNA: TGTGCCAGCAGCCAGGAATACGTCTCTGGAAACACCATATATTTT; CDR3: CASSQEYVSGNTIYF
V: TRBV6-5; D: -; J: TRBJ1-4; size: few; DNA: TGTGCCAGCAAAGGGGACGGAAAAAAACTGTTTTTT; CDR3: CASKGDGKKLFF
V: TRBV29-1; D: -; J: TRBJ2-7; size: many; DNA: TGCAGCGTTGGGGAACCCTACGAGCAGTACTTC; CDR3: CSVGEPYEQYF
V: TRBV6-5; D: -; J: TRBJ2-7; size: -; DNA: TGTGCCAGCTCCCACCTCGAGGGCGAGCAGTACTTC; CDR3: CASSHLEGEQYF
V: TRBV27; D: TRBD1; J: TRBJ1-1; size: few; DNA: TGTGCCAGCAGTAGGGTTTTGCCCGGACAGGGTGTTAAAGCTTTCTTT; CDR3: CASSRVLPGQGVKAFF
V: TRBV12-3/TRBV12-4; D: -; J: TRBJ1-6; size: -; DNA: TGTGCCAGCAGCTCGGTCTCCTATAATTCACCCCTCCACTTT; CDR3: CASSSVSYNSPLHF
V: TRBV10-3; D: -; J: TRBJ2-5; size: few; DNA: TGTGCCATCAGTGATTTTCAAGAGACCCAGTACTTC; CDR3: CAISDFQETQYF
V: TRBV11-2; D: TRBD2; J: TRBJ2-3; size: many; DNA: TGTGCCAGCAGCTTTCAACTAGCGGGGGGTAGCACAGATACGCAGTATTTT; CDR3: CASSFQLAGGSTDTQYF
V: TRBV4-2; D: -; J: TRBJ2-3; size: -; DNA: TGTGCCAGCAGCCAAGATGCTAGCGTGGGCACAGATACGCAGTATTTT; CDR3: CASSQDASVGTDTQYF
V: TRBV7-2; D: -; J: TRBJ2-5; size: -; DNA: TGTGCCAGCAGCTCCGGATATAGGGCTGGGGAGACCCAGTACTTC; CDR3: CASSSGYRAGETQYF
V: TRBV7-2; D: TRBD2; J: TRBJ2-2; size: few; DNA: TGTGCCAGCAGCTTGACTAGCGGGGGGACCACCGGGGAGCTGTTTTTT; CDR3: CASSLTSGGTTGELFF
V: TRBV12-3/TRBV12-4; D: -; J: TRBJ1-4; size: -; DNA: TGTGCCAGCAGTTCCCGAGGGGGGATGGACGAAAAACTGTTTTTT; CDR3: CASSSRGGMDEKLFF
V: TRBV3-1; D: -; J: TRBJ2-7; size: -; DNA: TGTGCCAGCAGCCAAGACTACTCCTCCTGCGAGCAGTACTTC; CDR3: CASSQDYSSCEQYF
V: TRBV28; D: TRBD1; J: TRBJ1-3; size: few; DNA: TGTGCCAGCAGTTTATTACAGGGGGCCTCTGGAAACACCATATATTTT; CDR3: CASSLLQGASGNTIYF
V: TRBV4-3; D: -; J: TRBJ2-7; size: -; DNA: TGCGCCAGCAGCCAAGCGGGAGAGAGTTCCGAGCAGTACTTC; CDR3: CASSQAGESSEQYF
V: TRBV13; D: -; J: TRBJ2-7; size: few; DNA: TGTGCCAGCAGCCCTAAAGGGGGGCCTCTTTACGAGCAGTACTTC; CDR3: CASSPKGGPLYEQYF
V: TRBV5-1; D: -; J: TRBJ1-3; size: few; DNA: TGCGCCAGCAGCTTGGGACAGCGAAACTCTGGAAACACCATATATTTT; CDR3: CASSLGQRNSGNTIYF
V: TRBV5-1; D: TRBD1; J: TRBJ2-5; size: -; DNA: TGCGCCAGCAGTAGCCCGGGACAGGGCTCCCAGTACTTC; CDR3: CASSSPGQGSQYF
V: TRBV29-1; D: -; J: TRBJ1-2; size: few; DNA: TGCAGCGTTGCCGAAGGGGCAGGATATGGCTACACCTTC; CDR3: CSVAEGAGYGYTF
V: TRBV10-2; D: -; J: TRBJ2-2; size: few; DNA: TGCGCCATGTCGACAGGGACTGACACCGGGGAGCTGTTTTTT; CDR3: CAMSTGTDTGELFF
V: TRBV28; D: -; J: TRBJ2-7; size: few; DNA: TGTGCCAGCAGCAGGACGTTCCCCCACGAGCAGTACTTC; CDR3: CASSRTFPHEQYF
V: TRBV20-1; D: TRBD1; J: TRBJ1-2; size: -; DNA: TGCAGCGCTCCCGGGACAGGGATAGGCTACACCTTC; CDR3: CSAPGTGIGYTF
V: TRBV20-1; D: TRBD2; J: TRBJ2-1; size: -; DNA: TGCAGTGCAACAGCGGGGGGGCCGGTTAATGAGCAGTTCTTC; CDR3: CSATAGGPVNEQFF
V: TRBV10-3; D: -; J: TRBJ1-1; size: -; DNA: TGTGCCATCAGTACACAGAACACTGAAGCTTTCTTT; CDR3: CAISTQNTEAFF
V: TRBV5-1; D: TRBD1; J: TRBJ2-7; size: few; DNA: TGCGCCAGCAGCTTGAGGTCGGCAGGGGGAAGCGAGCAGTACTTC; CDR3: CASSLRSAGGSEQYF
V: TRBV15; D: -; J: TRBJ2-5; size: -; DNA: TGTGCCACCAGCAGAGATGCCGCGGTTGGCGAGACCCAGTACTTC; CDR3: CATSRDAAVGETQYF
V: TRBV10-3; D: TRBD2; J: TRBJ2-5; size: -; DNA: TGTGCCATCAGACCGGGACTAGCAGGCGAGACCCAGTACTTC; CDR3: CAIRPGLAGETQYF
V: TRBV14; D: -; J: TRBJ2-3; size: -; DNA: TGTGCCAGCAGCAGTTACGCAACAGATACGCAGTATTTT; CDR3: CASSSYATDTQYF
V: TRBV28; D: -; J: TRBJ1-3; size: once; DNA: TGTGCCAGCGGCGGGGCGGGGGCTGGAAACACCATATATTTT; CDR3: CASGGAGAGNTIYF
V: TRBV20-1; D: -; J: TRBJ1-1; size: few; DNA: TGCAGTGCTAGATTGATGGCTGAAGCTTTCTTT; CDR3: CSARLMAEAFF
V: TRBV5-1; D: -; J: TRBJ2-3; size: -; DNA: TGCGCCAGCAGCTACCTTGGGGATTCAGATACGCAGTATTTT; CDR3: CASSYLGDSDTQYF
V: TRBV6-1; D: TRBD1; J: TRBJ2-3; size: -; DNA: TGTGCCAGCAGTGAGACAGGGAGCACAGATACGCAGTATTTT; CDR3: CASSETGSTDTQYF
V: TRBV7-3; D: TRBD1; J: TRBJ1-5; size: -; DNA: TGTGCCAGCAGCGATAGACAGGGGAGGGATCAGCCCCAGCATTTT; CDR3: CASSDRQGRDQPQHF
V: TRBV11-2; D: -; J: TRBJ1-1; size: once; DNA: TGTGCCAGCAGCTTAGTTCTTTCTACGGGGACGAAGAACACTGAAGCTTTCTTT; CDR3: CASSLVLSTGTKNTEAFF
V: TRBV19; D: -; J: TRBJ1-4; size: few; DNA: TGTGCCGGTAGCTCCGAGGGAGGAACTAATGAAAAACTGTTTTTT; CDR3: CAGSSEGGTNEKLFF
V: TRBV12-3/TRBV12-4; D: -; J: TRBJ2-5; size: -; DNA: TGTGCCAGCACCTCCGGGACATACCAAGAGACCCAGTACTTC; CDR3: CASTSGTYQETQYF
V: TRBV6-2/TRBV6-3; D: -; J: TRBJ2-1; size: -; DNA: TGTGCCAGCAGTTACTACCGGTACAATGAGCAGTTCTTC; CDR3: CASSYYRYNEQFF
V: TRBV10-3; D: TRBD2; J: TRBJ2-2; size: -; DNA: TGTGCCATCAGTGAGTCGAAGCTAGCGGGGCACGGGGAGCTGTTTTTT; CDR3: CAISESKLAGHGELFF
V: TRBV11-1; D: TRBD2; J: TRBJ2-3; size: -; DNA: TGTGCCAGCAGCCCGGGGACTAGCGGGACGTCCGGAGCAGATACGCAGTATTTT; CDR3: CASSPGTSGTSGADTQYF
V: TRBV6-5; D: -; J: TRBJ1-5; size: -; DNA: TGTGCCAGCAGTTACCTGGGGGTAGACAATCAGCCCCAGCATTTT; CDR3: CASSYLGVDNQPQHF
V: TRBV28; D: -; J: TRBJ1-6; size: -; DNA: TGTGCCAGCAGGCAACAGGATTTGGGTTCACCCCTCCACTTT; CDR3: CASRQQDLGSPLHF
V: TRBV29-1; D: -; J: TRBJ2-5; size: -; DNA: TGCAGCGTGGACACCTACCCCCAACAAGAGACCCAGTACTTC; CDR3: CSVDTYPQQETQYF
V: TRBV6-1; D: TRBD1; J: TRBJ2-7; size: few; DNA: TGTGCCAGCAGTCGGCCGGACAGGGGTTACGAGCAGTACTTC; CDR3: CASSRPDRGYEQYF
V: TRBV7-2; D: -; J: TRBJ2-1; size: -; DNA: TGTGCCAGCAGCTTAGATACTAAGGGGGAGCAGTTCTTC; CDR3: CASSLDTKGEQFF